This T cell receptor (beta chain) emerged from a study of neurological immune-mediated disorders. TCRdb fed the 5' RACE reads into MiXCR, producing one record per CDR3 protein. In the table there are under 35,000 distinct CDR3 sequences, roughly 23% of which are singletons. This clonotype has a count of ten or more. The CDR3 has 14 amino acids. Trimming took 6 bases from V and 4 from J; bases not matched to a gene: 8. Germline CDR1 reads DFQATT; CDR2 reads SNEGSKA (reference sequence). Sequenced sample: CD4+ T cells from blood. The origin of this receptor is a man between 50 and 59 years old with HTLV-1-associated myelopathy (HAM/TSP). The V and J genes are TRBV20-1 and TRBJ2-5, with 10 bases matching TRBD2. CDR3 coding DNA: TGCAGTGCCATGAGCGGGAGGGCGGGAGAGACCCAGTACTTC. Its translation: CSAMSGRAGETQYF.